This T cell receptor beta chain was found in a study of brain T cells in children with intractable seizures. Some clones are missing from TCRdb's copy, which holds only in-frame ones; the method was immunoSEQ multiplex PCR. Of fewer than 25,000 clones listed, 90% to 95% are singletons. The CDR3 is 15 amino acids. Germline lookup yields CDR1 LGHDT and CDR2 YNNKEL (reference sequence). V lost 4 bases to trimming and J lost 9 bases; unmatched junction nucleotides: 7. This TCR was sampled from a boy younger than 18 with focal cortical dysplasia and intractable seizures. The sample here was peripheral blood, taken at surgery. This rearrangement joins TRBV3-1 (or the pseudogene TRBV3-2) to TRBJ1-6, with 9 bases lining up with TRBD1. This CDR3 reads CASSLRDRAVSPLHF. In DNA, the CDR3 is TGTGCCAGCAGCCTCCGGGACAGGGCTGTTTCACCCCTCCACTTT.